This T cell receptor beta chain is from a study of STAT5B mutations in CD4+ large granular lymphocyte leukemia. The CDR3 sequence is 16 residues long. J was trimmed by 4 bases and V by 5 bases; bases with no gene match: 6. Germline CDR1 is SGHAT and CDR2 is FQNNGV. Measured with immunoSEQ multiplex PCR; TCRdb has only the in-frame clones, and not every one. The sample holds fewer than 50,000 clones, around 81% seen once. The sequenced material came from CD4+ T cells from blood buffy coats. The receptor comes from a human donor in good health. This chain links TRBV11-2 with TRBJ2-5; TRBD2 aligns across 14 bases. Here the CDR3 reads CASSLRLAGGGETQYF. Here the CDR3 DNA reads TGTGCCAGCAGCCTCCGACTAGCGGGGGGGGGAGAGACCCAGTACTTC.